The rows below give T cell receptor beta chains drawn from one sample of a study of T cell responses to AZD1222 COVID-19 vaccine. Measured with immunoSEQ multiplex PCR; TCRdb has only the in-frame clones, and not every one. The table lists some 81,000 clones, around 84% of them singletons. Specimen: peripheral blood, collected 28 days after the second AZD1222 dose. These receptor sequences come from an adult who received the AZD1222 COVID-19 vaccine. CDR3s include the opening cysteine and the closing phenylalanine or tryptophan. The D gene is left open where the match is weak. Clone size is given for some rows only: seen once, a few or many times, or a class if the clone is expanded.

TRBD1	TRBJ1-5	few	TRBV19	CASSKIGTGNNQPQHF	TGTGCCAGTAGTAAAATCGGGACAGGGAACAATCAGCCCCAGCATTTT
TRBD2	TRBJ2-7	-	TRBV10-3	CAISFLAEGTYEQYF	TGTGCCATCAGCTTTCTAGCGGAAGGAACCTACGAGCAGTACTTC
TRBD2	TRBJ2-7	-	TRBV7-8	CASRYAGGPSYEQYF	TGTGCCAGCAGGTACGCGGGAGGGCCCTCGTACGAGCAGTACTTC
-	TRBJ1-1	-	TRBV7-9	CASSYGGDWREAFF	TGTGCCAGCAGCTACGGGGGGGACTGGCGTGAAGCTTTCTTT
-	TRBJ1-6	-	TRBV19	CASSMRAGDSALHF	TGTGCCAGTAGTATGAGGGCCGGGGATTCGGCCCTCCACTTT
-	TRBJ2-2	-	TRBV29-1	CSVEENPGAGELFF	TGCAGCGTTGAAGAAAACCCAGGAGCTGGGGAGCTGTTTTTT
-	TRBJ2-7	-	TRBV7-6	CASSLSSGEQYF	TGTGCCAGCAGCCTGAGTTCGGGGGAGCAGTACTTC
TRBD2	TRBJ2-2	-	TRBV28	CASSLETSGAGELFF	TGTGCCAGCAGTCTTGAGACTAGCGGGGCCGGGGAGCTGTTTTTT
-	TRBJ2-1	-	TRBV5-1	CASSPPTDSSYNEQFF	TGCGCCAGCAGCCCCCCGACCGATAGCTCCTACAATGAGCAGTTCTTC
TRBD2	TRBJ2-1	-	TRBV4-1	CASSQIGGLAGGGYNEQFF	TGCGCCAGCAGCCAAATCGGGGGACTAGCGGGAGGTGGGTACAATGAGCAGTTCTTC
-	TRBJ2-7	-	TRBV5-4	CASSPWSRHEQYF	TGTGCCAGCAGCCCTTGGTCCCGCCACGAGCAGTACTTC
-	TRBJ2-5	-	TRBV5-1	CASSLAGETQYF	TGCGCCAGCAGCTTGGCGGGGGAGACCCAGTACTTC
TRBD1	TRBJ1-6	-	TRBV6-1	CASSEAGQGNSPLHF	TGTGCCAGCAGTGAAGCGGGACAGGGTAATTCACCCCTCCACTTT
-	TRBJ2-3	-	TRBV28	CASSLEAGSTQYF	TGTGCCAGCAGTTTAGAGGCGGGAAGCACGCAGTATTTT
-	TRBJ1-6	-	TRBV7-9	CASSLSGVNSPLHF	TGTGCCAGCAGCCTCAGCGGGGTTAATTCACCCCTCCACTTT
TRBD1	TRBJ1-4	-	TRBV5-6	CASSLKRAGGAEKLFF	TGTGCCAGCAGCTTGAAGAGGGCAGGGGGCGCGGAAAAACTGTTTTTT
-	TRBJ2-5	-	TRBV18	CASSQQTLGKTTGETQYF	TGTGCCAGCTCACAACAGACCCTGGGGAAGACTACGGGGGAGACCCAGTACTTC
TRBD1	TRBJ2-1	-	TRBV7-9	CASSSYRGLRNEQFF	TGTGCCAGCAGCTCTTACAGGGGCTTACGGAATGAGCAGTTCTTC
TRBD1	TRBJ1-2	-	TRBV6-2/TRBV6-3	CASSYGLGQGFVGYTF	TGTGCCAGCAGTTACGGGCTGGGACAGGGTTTTGTTGGCTACACCTTC